The 32 T cell receptor beta chains presented below share a single source sample, sequenced in a study of regulatory T cells in long-lasting Graves disease. Combining iRepertoire HTBI primers with Arm-PCR of CDR3 regions, the authors built TCR beta libraries. TCRdb redid the calling of the multiplex PCR reads with MiXCR, one entry per CDR3 protein. This table has about 500,000 distinct CDR3 sequences, about 11% appearing once. Time point of the sample: newly diagnosed GD, antithyroid drugs for less than 3 months. The TCR library was made from RNA that had been extracted from PBMCs in TRIzol. The data also belong to a second study, concerning T cells in Graves' hyperthyroidism and ophthalmopathy.

Source: peripheral blood mononuclear cells (PBMCs), taken at new diagnosis, from a patient treated with antithyroid drugs. All receptors come from a young woman with Graves disease.

This clonotype came up a few times. The chain links TRBV20-1 to TRBJ2-7; D is possibly TRBD2 (7 bases). Deletions cut 1 base from V and 3 bases from J, with 22 bases between. The CDR3 is 17 residues long. The germline CDR1 and CDR2 sequences are DFQATT and SNEGSKA (reference sequence). The CDR3 loop reads CSARAPGGAGAGYEQYF. The CDR3 coding sequence is TGCAGTGCTAGAGCCCCTGGGGGGGCGGGAGCGGGCTACGAGCAGTACTTC.

This chain joins TRBV4-1 and TRBJ2-4; 15 nucleotides match TRBD2. This CDR3 is 18 amino acids long. The trim removed 1 base at V and 8 bases at J, leaving 9 bases unmatched. Germline values: CDR1 MGHRA, CDR2 YSYEKL. CDR3 amino acids: CASSQGWTSGRVVDIQYF. CDR3 nucleotide sequence: TGCGCCAGCAGCCAAGGGTGGACTAGCGGGAGGGTTGTAGACATTCAGTACTTC.

The chain combines TRBV28 with TRBJ1-4; possibly TRBD1 for D (6 bases). Per germline, CDR1 MDHEN and CDR2 SYDVKM. The CDR3 contains 16 residues. Trimming took off 4 bases at V and 2 bases at J, with 14 bases between the two ends. CDR3 protein: CASSSRWGATNEKLFF. CDR3 bases: TGTGCCAGCAGTTCTCGGTGGGGGGCCACTAATGAAAAACTGTTTTTT.

Many counts were recorded for this clonotype. The chain carries TRBV14 and TRBJ2-1; D might be TRBD2 (5 bases). Germline loops: CDR1 SGHDN, CDR2 FVKESK. Trimming cost V 4 bases and J 6 bases, with 22 bases left between them. The CDR3 spans 17 residues. The CDR3, as DNA: TGTGCCAGCAGCCCCCATTTGAAAAGGGAGACGGGCAATGAGCAGTTCTTC. Amino acid sequence: CASSPHLKRETGNEQFF.

Many counts were recorded for this clonotype. The chain employs TRBV12-3 or TRBV12-4 and TRBJ1-5, with 7 bases fitting TRBD1. V lost 6 bases to trimming and J lost 2 bases; unmatched junction nucleotides: 7. The CDR3 runs 15 residues. The CDR3 DNA sequence: TGTGCCAGCAGCCCGGGACAGACAGGCAATCAGCCCCAGCATTTT. It encodes CASSPGQTGNQPQHF.

This clonotype has ten or more counts. The V call is TRBV28, the J call TRBJ2-7; D is perhaps TRBD2 (6 bases). V was trimmed by 4 bases and J by 6 bases, leaving 19 bases between them. Germline V gene lookup returns CDR1 MDHEN and CDR2 SYDVKM. The CDR3 covers 15 residues. CDR3 in amino acids: CASSWGTGVLFEQYF. The CDR3 nucleotides read TGTGCCAGCAGTTGGGGAACGGGAGTCCTTTTCGAGCAGTACTTC.

This clonotype has at least ten counts. This chain uses TRBV7-6 with TRBJ2-1; 9 bases line up with TRBD1. This CDR3 has 16 residues. CDR1 is SGHVS, CDR2 FNYEAQ, per germline. The ends lost 0 bases at V and 7 bases at J; junction bases unmatched: 7. CDR3 sequence: CASSLATGQGRNEQFF. CDR3 bases: TGTGCCAGCAGCTTAGCGACTGGACAGGGGAGGAATGAGCAGTTCTTC.

This clonotype was recorded at least ten times. V usage is TRBV6-1 and J usage is TRBJ2-5; 7 bases line up with TRBD1. The CDR3 runs 13 residues. V shed 7 bases, J shed 2 bases, and the junction held 4 bases outside the gene matches. CDR1 is MNHNS and CDR2 is SASEGT in the germline V gene. For the CDR3, the DNA is TGTGCCAGCACCCGGGACAGACAAGAGACCCAGTACTTC. Translation gives CASTRDRQETQYF.

Comments on this clonotype: A far larger clone is one base from this, pointing to a likely read error. The gene calls are TRBV19 and TRBJ2-3, with TRBD2 identical over 11 bases. CDR3 length: 17 amino acids. The V gene's germline CDR1 is LNHDA and CDR2 SQIVND (reference sequence). This CDR3 is CASSTGTSGIHTDTQYF. As DNA, the CDR3 is TGTGCCAGCAGTACCGGGACTAGCGGAATTCACACAGATACGCAGTATTTT.

This clonotype occurred many times. The chain employs TRBV3-1 and TRBJ2-3; D possibly corresponds to TRBD2 (6 bases). The CDR3 extends over 16 amino acids. Trimming stripped 3 bases from V and 5 bases from J, with 18 bases between. The germline V gene has CDR1 LGHDT and CDR2 YNNKEL (reference sequence). As DNA, the CDR3 is TGTGCCAGCAGCCATCCCTCACTGCCCGGGAGAGATACGCAGTATTTT. It is translated as CASSHPSLPGRDTQYF.

This clonotype was seen ten or more times. The chain recombines TRBV10-1 with TRBJ2-1, with D tentatively TRBD2 (6 bases). Trimming cost V 3 bases and J 0 bases, with 9 bases left between them. Per germline, CDR1 WNHNN and CDR2 SYGVQD (reference sequence). CDR3 length equals 15 residues. For the CDR3, the DNA is TGCGCCAGCAGTGATAGCGGCCTCTCCTACAATGAGCAGTTCTTC. It translates to CASSDSGLSYNEQFF.

Notes on this clonotype: Its ends do not fully match the called genes, so a read error is possible. V and J are TRBV7-7 and TRBJ2-2; 9 bases match TRBD1. The CDR3 loop spans 16 amino acids. Germline V gene sequence: CDR1 SSHAT, CDR2 FNYEAQ (reference sequence). The CDR3: CASSLGGQGLTGELFF. The CDR3 DNA reads as TGTGCTAGCAGCTTGGGGGGACAGGGCCTCACCGGGGAGCTGTTTTTT.

The sample holds many counts of this clonotype. The rearrangement joins TRBV18 to TRBJ1-5; D remains unclear. The germline CDR1 and CDR2 sequences are KGHSH and LQKENI. This CDR3 region has 14 residues. V was pared by 2 bases and J by 7 bases, with 12 bases between. The CDR3 region is CASSPIVDTQPQHF. CDR3 DNA sequence: TGTGCCAGCTCACCAATTGTCGACACACAGCCCCAGCATTTT.

This clonotype was found many times. V is TRBV12-3 or TRBV12-4 and J is TRBJ2-1; 10 bases fit TRBD2. There are 15 residues in the CDR3. Trimming took 5 bases from V and 8 from J; bases not matched to a gene: 9. The CDR3 region has the DNA TGTGCCAGCAGTAAACCGGGACTAGCGATACATGAGCAGTTCTTC. Translation gives CASSKPGLAIHEQFF.

This clonotype was recorded many times. The chain has TRBV12-3 or TRBV12-4 and TRBJ2-3, with D possibly TRBD1 on 6 matching bases. The CDR3 is 16 amino acids. V gave up 1 base and J gave up 0 bases, with 11 bases separating them. The CDR3 DNA reads TGTGCCAGCAGTTTAGGACAGGTTCTGAGCACAGATACGCAGTATTTT. Amino acid sequence: CASSLGQVLSTDTQYF.

Comment on this clonotype: Because it lacks the conserved phenylalanine or tryptophan at the end, this CDR3 is likely a read error. V usage is TRBV20-1 and J usage is TRBJ2-3; perhaps D is TRBD1 or TRBD2 (5 bases each). The CDR3 loop spans 14 amino acids. Germline CDR1 DFQATT, CDR2 SNEGSKA (reference sequence). With 5 bases removed from V and 5 bases from J, the gap between germline ends came to 17 bases. The CDR3 sequence is CSAPHEGRGDTQYL. DNA for the CDR3: TGCAGTGCTCCGCACGAGGGGAGAGGAGATACGCAGTATTTA.

This clonotype was detected many times. The CDR3 region is CASSPRKGSVQPQHF. The CDR3 DNA reads as TGTGCCAGCAGTCCCAGAAAGGGATCGGTTCAGCCCCAGCATTTT. The J gene is TRBJ1-5, the V gene TRBV27; D gene uncertain. Germline values: CDR1 MNHEY, CDR2 SMNVEV (reference sequence). The CDR3 consists of 15 residues. Trimming left V 5 bases short and J 6 bases short, with 17 bases between.

The chain employs TRBV29-1 and TRBJ1-1, with 7 bases aligning to TRBD1. Germline assignment: CDR1 SQVTM and CDR2 ANQGSEA. This CDR3 spans 12 amino acids. V was pared by 7 bases and J by 4 bases, with 6 bases of the junction left unmatched. The CDR3 nucleotides read TGCAGCGCCGCGACAGGGTCCACTGAAGCTTTCTTT. Translated: CSAATGSTEAFF.

The rearrangement uses TRBV6-1 and TRBJ2-1; D remains ambiguous. Deletions cut 10 bases from V and 15 bases from J, with 10 bases between. CDR1 is MNHNS, CDR2 SASEGT, per germline. The CDR3 has 8 amino acids. CDR3 amino acids: CATHISFF. CDR3 bases: TGTGCCACCCACATTTCGTTCTTC.

This clonotype showed up many times. The chain recombines TRBV30 with TRBJ2-7; 7 nucleotides align to TRBD1. The length of the CDR3 is 13 residues. After removal of 8 bases from V and 6 bases from J, the junction contained 13 bases not matched to a gene. CDR1 and CDR2 (germline): GTSNPN, SVGIG (reference sequence). The DNA of the CDR3 is TGTGCCCTGAGGTCGGTAGGGGGCGTCGAGCAGTACTTC. Protein product: CALRSVGGVEQYF.

This clonotype was picked up a small number of times. V and J are TRBV9 and TRBJ2-1, with TRBD1 as a possible D gene (6 bases). The CDR3 totals 15 residues. The germline V gene encodes CDR1 SGDLS and CDR2 YYNGEE. Trimming removed 0 bases from V and 2 bases from J, with 9 bases in between. In nucleotides, the CDR3 is TGTGCCAGCAGCGTAGGACAGGTAGCCTACAATGAGCAGTTCTTC. It specifies CASSVGQVAYNEQFF.

This clonotype was picked up many times. The rearrangement uses TRBV3-1 and TRBJ1-1; no clear D. CDR3 length: 16 amino acids. Germline V gives CDR1 LGHDT, CDR2 YNNKEL (reference sequence). The germline V and J ends were trimmed by 3 bases and 6 bases, with 20 bases remaining between them. CDR3 sequence (DNA): TGTGCCAGCAGCCATAACTTTCCCGCGGGAGGCCCTGAAGCTTTCTTT. This encodes CASSHNFPAGGPEAFF.

This clonotype has only a few counts. The chain uses TRBV28 and TRBJ1-4, with TRBD1 as a possible D gene (5 bases). V gave up 3 bases and J gave up 0 bases, with 11 bases separating them. Germline V gives CDR1 MDHEN, CDR2 SYDVKM. The CDR3 is 16 amino acids. This chain's CDR3 is CASSFSGTATNEKLFF. CDR3 DNA sequence: TGTGCCAGCAGTTTCTCCGGGACTGCAACTAATGAAAAACTGTTTTTT.

The chain combines TRBV13 with TRBJ2-1, with TRBD2 matching 11 bases. After removal of 4 bases from V and 10 bases from J, the junction contained 18 bases not matched to a gene. Germline V gene sequence: CDR1 PRHDT, CDR2 FYEKMQ (reference sequence). The CDR3 is made up of 18 amino acids. The CDR3 nucleotides read TGTGCCAGCAGCTCCCGATCGGGGTCTAGCGGGAGGCCGGGGGAGCAGTTCTTC. Amino acids: CASSSRSGSSGRPGEQFF.

This clonotype showed up many times. The rearrangement uses TRBV6-2 or TRBV6-3 and TRBJ1-1; D call uncertain. V lost 4 bases to trimming and J lost 4 bases, with 13 bases between them. Germline assignment: CDR1 MNHEY and CDR2 SVGEGT. The CDR3 covers 14 residues. DNA for the CDR3: TGTGCCAGCAGTTTTTGGCATCGAAGCACTGAAGCTTTCTTT. It encodes CASSFWHRSTEAFF.

The table lists this clonotype with many counts. V is TRBV13 and J is TRBJ2-1; 7 bases are a match to TRBD2. Per the germline V gene, CDR1 is PRHDT and CDR2 is FYEKMQ (reference sequence). The CDR3 loop spans 17 amino acids. The V and J ends lost 2 bases and 9 bases, in that order; junction bases with no gene match: 16. DNA of the CDR3: TGTGCCAGCAGCTTACTACAACCCGGGACGGGGGGTGGTGAGCAGTTCTTC. Protein product: CASSLLQPGTGGGEQFF.

Many counts were recorded for this clonotype. The CDR3 loop is CASSKWLTNTEAFF. As DNA, the CDR3 is TGTGCCAGCAGTAAATGGCTTACGAACACTGAAGCTTTCTTT. The chain employs TRBV6-1 and TRBJ1-1; D remains ambiguous. With 5 bases removed from V and 1 base from J, the gap between germline ends came to 11 bases. The CDR3 contains 14 residues. Germline V gene lookup returns CDR1 MNHNS and CDR2 SASEGT.

This clonotype has ten or more counts. V is TRBV7-9 and J is TRBJ1-1; D call uncertain. Looked up from germline, CDR1 is SEHNR and CDR2 is FQNEAQ (reference sequence). This CDR3 is built from 14 residues. Trimming shortened V by 4 bases and J by 4 bases, and 13 bases separated the two germline ends. Here the CDR3 reads CASSSDWSSTEAFF. CDR3 DNA: TGTGCCAGCAGCTCTGACTGGAGTAGCACTGAAGCTTTCTTT.

This clonotype was recorded many times. The chain combines TRBV10-3 with TRBJ1-3, with TRBD1 as a possible D gene (6 bases). The CDR3 has 15 residues. V dropped 5 bases and J dropped 4 bases, with 15 bases sitting between them. CDR1 ENHRY and CDR2 SYGVKD come from the germline V gene. The CDR3 sequence: CAISPSGHQGNTIYF. CDR3 bases: TGTGCCATCAGTCCCTCGGGACACCAAGGAAACACCATATATTTT.

Worth noting for this clonotype: The junction departs from the called germline gene at one end, perhaps through a read error. The V gene is TRBV28, the J gene TRBJ2-4, with D maybe TRBD2 (7 bases). This CDR3 has 13 amino acids. The germline CDR1 and CDR2 sequences are MDHEN and SYDVKM. CDR3 nucleotide sequence: TGTGCCAGCCGTTTTAGGGGGGGAAACATTCAGTACTTC. Its protein product is CASRFRGGNIQYF.

CDR3 bases: TGTGCCACCAGTGACTCGAGAGTAGTAGGTGGCGCCTACAATGAGCAGTTCTTC. As protein: CATSDSRVVGGAYNEQFF. This chain joins TRBV24-1 and TRBJ2-1; no firm D call. CDR1 and CDR2 from the germline V gene are KGHDR and SFDVKD. The V end lost 4 bases, the J end lost 2 bases, and 20 bases lay between the germline ends. The CDR3 consists of 18 residues.

This clonotype was counted at least ten times. The genes are TRBV14 and TRBJ2-1; 11 nucleotides line up with TRBD2. The CDR3 spans 17 residues. Germline trimming cut 1 base from V and 5 bases from J; bases unmatched to any gene: 7. Germline V lookup: CDR1 SGHDN, CDR2 FVKESK. CDR3 amino acids: CASSQAVLAGGNNEQFF. For the CDR3, the DNA is TGTGCCAGCAGCCAAGCCGTGCTAGCGGGGGGAAACAATGAGCAGTTCTTC.